These T cell receptor beta chains were read from a single sample in a study of chemoradiotherapy in HPV16-positive cancers. Clones were read by immunoSEQ multiplex PCR, and TCRdb kept only the in-frame ones, dropping some. The data contain approximately 38,000 clones, over 75% of them singletons. The sequencing here drew on blood, taken from a patient who underwent chemoradiotherapy. The receptor set was obtained from a human donor with HPV-associated anogenital cancer. Each CDR3 is given with its conserved first and last residue. D genes are given only for firm matches. A clone size is listed for some rows: how often the clone was seen (once, few, many), or a class if it is expanded.

>-|-|TRBV5-6|TRBJ2-7
TGTGCCAGCAGCTTAGGGGTAGTTGCGGTGCAGTACTTC
CASSLGVVAVQYF
>few|-|TRBV7-2|TRBJ2-7
TGTGCCAGCAGCCCATCATACGAGCAGTACTTC
CASSPSYEQYF
>-|-|TRBV29-1|TRBJ1-4
TGCAGCGTTGGTGGCAGGGTAAATGAAAAACTGTTTTTT
CSVGGRVNEKLFF
>-|TRBD2|TRBV11-2|TRBJ2-7
TGTGCCAGCAGCCCCCAAGGGACTAGGAGCTCCTACGAGCAGTACTTC
CASSPQGTRSSYEQYF
>-|-|TRBV5-6|TRBJ1-2
TGTGCCAGCAGCCCCGCCGGGACACAGTATGGCTACACCTTC
CASSPAGTQYGYTF
>-|-|TRBV27|TRBJ1-4
TGTGCCAGCAGTTCTAGGGGGAATGAAAAACTGTTTTTT
CASSSRGNEKLFF
>-|-|TRBV5-8|TRBJ2-1
TGTGCCAGCAGCCTGTATCTTAGCGGATTGTACAATGAGCAGTTCTTC
CASSLYLSGLYNEQFF
>-|-|TRBV4-2|TRBJ2-1
TGTGCCAGCAGCCAGGAGACACATGCCGCCAATGAGCAGTTCTTC
CASSQETHAANEQFF
>-|TRBD1|TRBV5-5|TRBJ1-1
TGTGCCAGCAGCTTTTTAACAGGGGAAGGAGTCACTGAAGCTTTCTTT
CASSFLTGEGVTEAFF
>-|TRBD2|TRBV29-1|TRBJ2-3
TGCAGCCTCGGCGGGGGGACTGGCACAGATACGCAGTATTTT
CSLGGGTGTDTQYF
>-|TRBD1|TRBV4-1|TRBJ2-7
TGCGCCAGCAGCCATGGACAGGGGGCGGGCGAGCAGTACTTC
CASSHGQGAGEQYF
>-|TRBD1|TRBV5-1|TRBJ1-6
TGCGCCAGCAGCTTTGGGACAGGGGCTAATTCACCCCTCCACTTT
CASSFGTGANSPLHF
>-|-|TRBV25-1|TRBJ2-7
TGTGCCAGCAGGGGGACTTCCTACGAGCAGTACTTC
CASRGTSYEQYF
>-|-|TRBV5-6|TRBJ2-1
TGTGCCAGCAGCTTCGGGGCACCCGATCAGGATGAGCAGTTCTTC
CASSFGAPDQDEQFF
>-|TRBD1|TRBV10-2|TRBJ1-6
TGCGCCAGCATGCCGACAGGGAAGAATTCACCCCTCCACTTT
CASMPTGKNSPLHF
>-|-|TRBV4-1|TRBJ1-6
TGCGCCAGCAGCCAAGGTATGGGCTCACCCCTCCACTTT
CASSQGMGSPLHF
>-|-|TRBV5-4|TRBJ1-3
TGTGCCAGCAGCACCAGGACCTCTGGAAACACCATATATTTT
CASSTRTSGNTIYF
>-|TRBD1|TRBV6-6|TRBJ1-2
TGTGCCAGCAGTTACTCTGCCACCGGGACAGGGGATGGCTACACCTTC
CASSYSATGTGDGYTF